These 6 T cell receptor beta chains share one sample of origin, sequenced in a study of early T cells in non-severe SARS-CoV-2 infection. TCRdb used MiXCR to reprocess the 5' RACE reads, holding one entry per CDR3 protein. The sample has approximately 64,000 distinct CDR3 sequences, around 20% seen once. The sequencing used whole blood, collected at baseline. These receptors all come from an adult who was a healthcare worker with PCR-confirmed SARS-CoV-2 infection or an uninfected control (not recorded which).

This chain joins TRBV6-1 and TRBJ2-4; D unresolved. Germline loops: CDR1 MNHNS, CDR2 SASEGT. V was shortened by 5 bases and J by 4 bases, with 12 bases between the two germline ends. The CDR3 is 14 residues long. The CDR3 loop is CASSTTVGKNIQYF. Written as DNA, the CDR3 is TGTGCCAGCAGTACGACGGTAGGAAAAAACATTCAGTACTTC.

This clonotype was observed a handful of times. The gene calls are TRBV18 and TRBJ1-2, with 9 bases identical to TRBD1. The CDR3 runs to 14 residues. V shed 6 bases, J shed 2 bases, and the junction held 4 bases outside the gene matches. CDR1 and CDR2 from the germline V gene are KGHSH and LQKENI. In DNA, the CDR3 is TGTGCCAGCTCCTCGGGACAGGGCAACTATGGCTACACCTTC. Its translation: CASSSGQGNYGYTF.

The chain uses TRBV19 and TRBJ1-5; D gene unclear. The CDR3 is 13 amino acids. V lost 8 bases, J lost 3 bases, and 11 bases lay in between. Germline CDR1 is LNHDA and CDR2 is SQIVND (reference sequence). CDR3 residues: CASRVTLNQPQHF. DNA of the CDR3: TGTGCCAGTCGGGTAACCCTCAATCAGCCCCAGCATTTT. The full variable domain, rest sourced from reference TRBV19 and TRBJ1-5, is DGGITQSPKYLFRKEGQNVTLSCEQNLNHDAMYWYRQDPGQGLRLIYYSQIVNDFQKGDIAEGYSVSREKKESFPLTVTSAQKNPTAFYLCASRVTLNQPQHFGDGTRLSIL.

The chain has TRBV4-1 and TRBJ1-2; perhaps TRBD1 as D (5 bases). The CDR3 runs to 13 residues. Trimming left V 2 bases short and J 8 bases short, with 12 bases between. CDR1 is MGHRA and CDR2 is YSYEKL in the germline V gene. The CDR3 loop reads CASSQRDFGGYTF. The CDR3 nucleotides read TGCGCCAGCAGCCAACGGGACTTCGGCGGCTACACCTTC.

This clonotype was seen a few times. The chain links TRBV2 to TRBJ2-1; a possible D gene is TRBD2 (6 bases). In germline, CDR1 is SNHLY, CDR2 FYNNEI. With 5 bases removed from V and 7 bases from J, the gap between germline ends came to 18 bases. There are 15 residues in the CDR3. The CDR3 is CASSRDSSWGNEQFF. The DNA for the CDR3 is TGTGCCAGCAGTAGGGACTCTTCCTGGGGGAATGAGCAGTTCTTC.

The CDR3 protein is CASSLRVAGELFF. The CDR3 DNA sequence: TGTGCCAGCAGCCTTCGAGTGGCCGGGGAGCTGTTTTTT. The chain recombines TRBV6-4 with TRBJ2-2; D not resolved. The CDR3 is 13 residues long. The germline V and J ends were trimmed by 6 bases and 6 bases, with 11 bases remaining between them. CDR1 MRHNA and CDR2 SNTAGT come from the germline V gene.